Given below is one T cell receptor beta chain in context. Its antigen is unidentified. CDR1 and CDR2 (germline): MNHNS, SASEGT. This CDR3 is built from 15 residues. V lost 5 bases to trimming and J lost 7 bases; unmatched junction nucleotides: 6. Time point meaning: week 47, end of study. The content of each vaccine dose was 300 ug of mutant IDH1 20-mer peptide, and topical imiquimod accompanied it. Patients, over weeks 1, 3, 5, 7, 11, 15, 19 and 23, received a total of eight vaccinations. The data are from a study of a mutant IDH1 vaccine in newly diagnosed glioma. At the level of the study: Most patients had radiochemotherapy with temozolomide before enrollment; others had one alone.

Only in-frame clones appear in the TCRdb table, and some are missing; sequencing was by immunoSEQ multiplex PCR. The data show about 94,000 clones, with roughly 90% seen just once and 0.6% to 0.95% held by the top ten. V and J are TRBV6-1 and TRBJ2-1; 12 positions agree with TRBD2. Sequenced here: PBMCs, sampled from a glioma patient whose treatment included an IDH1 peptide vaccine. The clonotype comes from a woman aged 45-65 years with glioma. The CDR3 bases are TGTGCCAGCAGTTCCACTAGCGGGAGGTGGAATGAGCAGTTCTTC. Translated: CASSSTSGRWNEQFF.